This TCR beta chain is drawn from a study of T-cell memory formation after mild COVID-19. Study in general: The TCR clusters were mostly specific to one donor. Study-wide results and caveats: Mainly in CM and EM were contracting CD4+ clones; CD8+ were in EMRA.

From 5'RACE with constant-segment primers came TCR alpha and TCR beta cDNA libraries that carried sample barcodes and UMIs. TCRdb passed the 5' RACE reads through MiXCR, listing each CDR3 protein once. The profile shows a few hundred thousand distinct CDR3 sequences, roughly a fifth of them singletons. V was pared by 1 base and J by 8 bases, with 8 bases between. The CDR3 consists of 12 residues. Germline CDR1 and CDR2: SEHNR and FQNEAQ (reference sequence). On this clonotype: Its cognate antigen is unknown.

This clonotype originated in a man between 18 and 29 years old who had mild COVID-19 (a few samples of this study predate the infection). Cell type and time point are not known. The specimen was PBMCs or a T cell subset sorted from them (not recorded which). This chain uses TRBV7-9 with TRBJ1-2; no clear D. The CDR3 bases are TGTGCCAGCAGCTTAGACCAGTGGGGCTACACCTTC. This sequence encodes CASSLDQWGYTF.